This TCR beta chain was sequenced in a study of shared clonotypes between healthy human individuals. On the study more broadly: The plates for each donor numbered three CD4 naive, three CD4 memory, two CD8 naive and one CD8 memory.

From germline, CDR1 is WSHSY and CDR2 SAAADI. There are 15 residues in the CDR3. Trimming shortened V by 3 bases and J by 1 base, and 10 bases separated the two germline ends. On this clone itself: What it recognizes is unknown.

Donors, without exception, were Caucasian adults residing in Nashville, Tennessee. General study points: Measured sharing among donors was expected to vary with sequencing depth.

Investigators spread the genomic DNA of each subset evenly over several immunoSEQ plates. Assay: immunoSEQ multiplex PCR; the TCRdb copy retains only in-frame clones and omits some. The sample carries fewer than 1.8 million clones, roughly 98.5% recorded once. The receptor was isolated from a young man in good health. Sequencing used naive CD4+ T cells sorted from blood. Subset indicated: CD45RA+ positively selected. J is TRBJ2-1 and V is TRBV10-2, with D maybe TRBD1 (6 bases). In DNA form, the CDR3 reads TGCGCCAGCAGTGAATCAGGGGCTTCCTACAATGAGCAGTTCTTC. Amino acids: CASSESGASYNEQFF.